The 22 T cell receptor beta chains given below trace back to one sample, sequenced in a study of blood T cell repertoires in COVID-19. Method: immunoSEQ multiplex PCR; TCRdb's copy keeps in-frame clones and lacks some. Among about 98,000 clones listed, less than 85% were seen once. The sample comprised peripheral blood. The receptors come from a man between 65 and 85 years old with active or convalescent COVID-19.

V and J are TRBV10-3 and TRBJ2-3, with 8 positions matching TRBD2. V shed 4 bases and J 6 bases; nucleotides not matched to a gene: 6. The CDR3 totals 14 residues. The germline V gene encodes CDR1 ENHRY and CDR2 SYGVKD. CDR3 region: CAISGGGPGDTQYF. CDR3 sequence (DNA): TGTGCCATCAGTGGCGGGGGGCCCGGGGATACGCAGTATTTT.

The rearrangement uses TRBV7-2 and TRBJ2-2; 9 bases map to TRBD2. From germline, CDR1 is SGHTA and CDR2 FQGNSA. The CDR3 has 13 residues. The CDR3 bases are TGTGCAGCGGGCGGGGGGGCGCCCGGGGAGCTGTTTTTT. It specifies CAAGGGAPGELFF.

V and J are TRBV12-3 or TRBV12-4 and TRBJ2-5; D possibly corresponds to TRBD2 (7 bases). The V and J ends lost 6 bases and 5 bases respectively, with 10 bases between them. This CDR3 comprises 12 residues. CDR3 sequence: CASRGGPETQYF. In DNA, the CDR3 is TGTGCCAGCAGGGGGGGGCCGGAGACCCAGTACTTC.

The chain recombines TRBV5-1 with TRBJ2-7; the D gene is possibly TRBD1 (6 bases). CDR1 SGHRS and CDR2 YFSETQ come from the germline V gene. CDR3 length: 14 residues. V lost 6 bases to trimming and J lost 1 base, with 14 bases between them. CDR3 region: CASKSTGTSYEQYF. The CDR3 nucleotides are TGCGCCAGCAAATCAACAGGGACGTCCTACGAGCAGTACTTC.

CDR3 sequence: CASSPRTGGTGGELFF. The CDR3 bases are TGTGCCAGCAGCCCCCGGACAGGGGGCACGGGCGGGGAGCTGTTTTTT. V is TRBV11-2 and J is TRBJ2-2; 11 bases map to TRBD1. Germline V gene sequence: CDR1 SGHAT, CDR2 FQNNGV. V shed 5 bases, J shed 7 bases, and the junction held 9 bases outside the gene matches. The CDR3 runs 16 residues.

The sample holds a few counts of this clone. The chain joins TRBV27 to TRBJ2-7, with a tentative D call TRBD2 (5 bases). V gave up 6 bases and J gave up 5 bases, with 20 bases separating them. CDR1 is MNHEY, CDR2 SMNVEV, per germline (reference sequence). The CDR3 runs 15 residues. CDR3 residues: CASSDAGEYVDEQYF. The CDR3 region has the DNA TGTGCCAGCAGCGATGCTGGGGAGTACGTCGACGAGCAGTACTTC.

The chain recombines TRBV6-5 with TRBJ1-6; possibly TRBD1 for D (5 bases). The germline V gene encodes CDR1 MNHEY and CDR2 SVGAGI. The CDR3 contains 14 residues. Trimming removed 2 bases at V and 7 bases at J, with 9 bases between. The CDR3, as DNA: TGTGCCAGCAGTTACGGGGGGACCAATTCACCCCTCCACTTT. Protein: CASSYGGTNSPLHF.

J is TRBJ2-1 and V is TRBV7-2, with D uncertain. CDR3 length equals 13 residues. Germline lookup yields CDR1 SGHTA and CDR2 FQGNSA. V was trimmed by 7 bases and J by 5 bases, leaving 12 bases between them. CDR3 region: CASTLGSHNEQFF. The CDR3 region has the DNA TGTGCCAGCACCCTAGGATCCCACAATGAGCAGTTCTTC. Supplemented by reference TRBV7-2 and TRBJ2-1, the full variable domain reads GAGVSQSPSNKVTEKGKDVELRCDPISGHTALYWYRQSLGQGLEFLIYFQGNSAPDKSGLPSDRFSAERTGGSVSTLTIQRTQQEDSAVYLCASTLGSHNEQFFGPGTRLTVL.

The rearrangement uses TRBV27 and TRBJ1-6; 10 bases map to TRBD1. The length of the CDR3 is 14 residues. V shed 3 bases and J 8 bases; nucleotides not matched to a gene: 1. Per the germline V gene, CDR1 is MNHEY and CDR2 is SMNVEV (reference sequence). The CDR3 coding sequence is TGTGCCAGCAGTTTGGACAGGGGGTATTCACCCCTCCACTTT. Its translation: CASSLDRGYSPLHF.

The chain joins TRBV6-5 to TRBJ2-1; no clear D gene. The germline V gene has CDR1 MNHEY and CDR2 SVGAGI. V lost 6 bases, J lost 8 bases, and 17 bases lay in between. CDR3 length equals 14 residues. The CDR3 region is CASSPNPSLDEQFF. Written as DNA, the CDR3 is TGTGCCAGCAGCCCAAACCCCTCCTTAGATGAGCAGTTCTTC.

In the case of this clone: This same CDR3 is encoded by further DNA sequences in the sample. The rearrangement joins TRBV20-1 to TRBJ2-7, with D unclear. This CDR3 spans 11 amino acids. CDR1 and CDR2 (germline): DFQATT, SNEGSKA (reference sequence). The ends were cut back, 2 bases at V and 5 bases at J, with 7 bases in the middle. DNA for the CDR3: TGCAGTGCTAGAAGTGGGCACGAGCAGTACTTC. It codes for CSARSGHEQYF.

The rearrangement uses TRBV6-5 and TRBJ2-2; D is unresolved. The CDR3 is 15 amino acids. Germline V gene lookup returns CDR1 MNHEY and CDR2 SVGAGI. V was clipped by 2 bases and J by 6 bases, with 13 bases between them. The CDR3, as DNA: TGTGCCAGCAGTTACGCGAATCGGGTCGCCGGGGAGCTGTTTTTT. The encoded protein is CASSYANRVAGELFF.

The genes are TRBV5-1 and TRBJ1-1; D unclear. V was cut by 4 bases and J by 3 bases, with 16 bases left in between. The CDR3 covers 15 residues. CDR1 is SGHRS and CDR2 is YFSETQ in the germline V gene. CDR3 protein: CASSTGPGEDTEAFF. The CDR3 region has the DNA TGCGCCAGCAGCACGGGTCCTGGCGAGGACACTGAAGCTTTCTTT. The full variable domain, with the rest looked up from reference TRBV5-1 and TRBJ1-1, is KAGVTQTPRYLIKTRGQQVTLSCSPISGHRSVSWYQQTPGQGLQFLFEYFSETQRNKGNFPGRFSGRQFSNSRSEMNVSTLELGDSALYLCASSTGPGEDTEAFFGQGTRLTVV.

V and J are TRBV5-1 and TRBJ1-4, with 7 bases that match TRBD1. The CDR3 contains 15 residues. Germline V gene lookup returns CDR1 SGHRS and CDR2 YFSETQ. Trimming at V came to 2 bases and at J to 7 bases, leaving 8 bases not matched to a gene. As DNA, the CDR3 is TGCGCCAGCAGCTTACAGGGGTTAATTTCTGAAAAACTGTTTTTT. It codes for CASSLQGLISEKLFF. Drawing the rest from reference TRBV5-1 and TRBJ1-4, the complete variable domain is KAGVTQTPRYLIKTRGQQVTLSCSPISGHRSVSWYQQTPGQGLQFLFEYFSETQRNKGNFPGRFSGRQFSNSRSEMNVSTLELGDSALYLCASSLQGLISEKLFFGSGTQLSVL.

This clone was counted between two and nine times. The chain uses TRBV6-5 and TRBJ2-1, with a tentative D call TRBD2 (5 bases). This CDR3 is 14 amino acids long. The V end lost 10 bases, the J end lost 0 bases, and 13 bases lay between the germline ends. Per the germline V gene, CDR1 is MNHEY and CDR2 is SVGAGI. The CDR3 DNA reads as TGTGCCACGCGCGGGCGGAGCTCCTACAATGAGCAGTTCTTC. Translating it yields CATRGRSSYNEQFF.

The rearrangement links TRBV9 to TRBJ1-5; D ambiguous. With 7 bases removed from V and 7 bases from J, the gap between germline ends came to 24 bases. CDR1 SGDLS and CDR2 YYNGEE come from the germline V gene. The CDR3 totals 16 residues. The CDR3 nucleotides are TGTGCCAGCTCGCCGGGCGGGCCGGTCGGCTTGCAGCCCCAGCATTTT. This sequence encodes CASSPGGPVGLQPQHF.

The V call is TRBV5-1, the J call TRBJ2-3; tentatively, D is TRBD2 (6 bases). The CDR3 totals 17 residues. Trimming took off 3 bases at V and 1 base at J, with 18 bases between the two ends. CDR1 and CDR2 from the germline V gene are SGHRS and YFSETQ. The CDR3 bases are TGCGCCAGCAGCTCCTCGGGGAGGTCCAGGGGCACAGATACGCAGTATTTT. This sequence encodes CASSSSGRSRGTDTQYF.

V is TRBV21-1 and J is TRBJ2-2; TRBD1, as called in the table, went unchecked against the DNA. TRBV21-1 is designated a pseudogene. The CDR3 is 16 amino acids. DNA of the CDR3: TGTGCCAGCAGCAAGTGGAGACAGCCGAACACCGGGGAGCTGTTTTTT. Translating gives CASSKWRQPNTGELFF.

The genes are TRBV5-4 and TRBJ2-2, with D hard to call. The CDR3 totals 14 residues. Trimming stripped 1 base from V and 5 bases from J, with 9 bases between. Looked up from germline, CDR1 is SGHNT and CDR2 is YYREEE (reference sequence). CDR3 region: CASSLSRVTGELFF. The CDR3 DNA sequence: TGTGCCAGCAGCTTGTCCCGGGTAACCGGGGAGCTGTTTTTT.

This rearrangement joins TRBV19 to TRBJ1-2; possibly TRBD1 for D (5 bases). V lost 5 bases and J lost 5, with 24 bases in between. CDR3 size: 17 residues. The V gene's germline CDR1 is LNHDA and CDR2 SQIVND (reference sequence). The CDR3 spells CASSGSPDRTFPYGYTF. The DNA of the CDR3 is TGTGCCAGTAGTGGGTCCCCCGACAGAACCTTCCCTTATGGCTACACCTTC. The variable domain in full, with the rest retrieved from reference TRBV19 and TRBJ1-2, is DGGITQSPKYLFRKEGQNVTLSCEQNLNHDAMYWYRQDPGQGLRLIYYSQIVNDFQKGDIAEGYSVSREKKESFPLTVTSAQKNPTAFYLCASSGSPDRTFPYGYTFGSGTRLTVV.

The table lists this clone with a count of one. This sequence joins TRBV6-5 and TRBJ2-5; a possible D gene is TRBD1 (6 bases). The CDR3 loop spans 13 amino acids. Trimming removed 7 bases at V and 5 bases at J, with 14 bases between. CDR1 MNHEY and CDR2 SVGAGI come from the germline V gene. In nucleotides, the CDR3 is TGTGCCAGCAACGGACAGCCCGGTGAGACCCAGTACTTC. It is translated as CASNGQPGETQYF.

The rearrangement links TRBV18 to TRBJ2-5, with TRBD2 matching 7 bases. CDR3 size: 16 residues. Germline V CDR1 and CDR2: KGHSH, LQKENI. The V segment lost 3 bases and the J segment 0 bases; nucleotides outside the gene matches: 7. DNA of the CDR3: TGTGCCAGCTCACCCAACTCGCGGGGGTACCAAGAGACCCAGTACTTC. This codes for CASSPNSRGYQETQYF. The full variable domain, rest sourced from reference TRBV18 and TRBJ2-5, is NAGVMQNPRHLVRRRGQEARLRCSPMKGHSHVYWYRQLPEEGLKFMVYLQKENIIDESGMPKERFSAEFPKEGPSILRIQQVVRGDSAAYFCASSPNSRGYQETQYFGPGTRLLVL.